This T cell receptor beta chain stems from a study of OX40 agonist ivuxolimab in advanced cancers. Across the whole study: Patients received ivuxolimab, an intravenous treatment, every 2 weeks at 0.01 to 10 mg/kg.

The data were produced by immunoSEQ multiplex PCR, yet TCRdb's version contains in-frame clones alone and is incomplete. The repertoire holds 15,000 to 20,000 clones, with 80% to 90% as singletons. The sample holds one count of this clone. CDR3 size: 13 residues. The V end lost 4 bases, the J end lost 4 bases, and 10 bases lay between the germline ends. CDR1 is SGHTA, CDR2 FQGNSA, per germline. The chain has TRBV7-2 and TRBJ1-2; weak D call: TRBD1 (5 bases). The sample here was CD4+ or CD8+ T cells sorted from blood, taken in a trial of the OX40 agonist ivuxolimab. This receptor was obtained from an adult with an advanced solid tumor such as melanoma, head and neck, liver or kidney cancer. DNA for the CDR3: TGTGCCAGCAGCTCTTACAGGTTCTATGGCTACACCTTC. Residues: CASSSYRFYGYTF.